These T cell receptor beta chains were read from a single sample in a study of T cell repertoires in cytomegalovirus infection. One entry per CDR3 protein results from TCRdb running MiXCR on the reads. The repertoire consists of fewer than 200,000 distinct CDR3 sequences, with roughly 14% occurring once and the leading ten covering 27%. Sample: PBMCs. Receptor source: a human donor in good health (CMV status not recorded). Some clones in this sample may be carry-over from other donors' samples. CDR3s include the opening cysteine and the closing phenylalanine or tryptophan. Each record gives: J gene, D gene, CDR3 length, V gene, CDR3 protein. A D gene is named only where the DNA matches it firmly.

>TRBJ2-7|TRBD2|20|TRBV28
CASSLNLRLAGAIKTYEQYF
>TRBJ2-1|TRBD2|12|TRBV7-6
CASSQTSGAQFF
>TRBJ1-1|-|15|TRBV28
CASTQGVPGDTEAFF
>TRBJ1-3|-|13|TRBV12-3/TRBV12-4
CASRPPSGNTIYF
>TRBJ1-6|-|12|TRBV7-2
CASSLTYPPLHF
>TRBJ2-5|-|14|TRBV6-2/TRBV6-3
CASRVRKGWETQYF
>TRBJ2-1|TRBD2|16|TRBV12-3/TRBV12-4
CASSATSGRIYNEQFF
>TRBJ2-3|-|15|TRBV7-2
CASSLVEDSTDTQYF
>TRBJ2-2|-|13|TRBV5-6
CASRDSPPGELFF
>TRBJ1-4|-|17|TRBV7-2
CASSRAASGGAGEKLFF
>TRBJ1-5|-|15|TRBV30
CAWSTGGSGNQPQHF
>TRBJ1-2|-|15|TRBV20-1
CSARDFLGLAYGYTF
>TRBJ2-5|-|12|TRBV29-1
CSVDPWEETQYF
>TRBJ2-5|-|12|TRBV20-1
CSASYGQETQYF
>TRBJ1-1|-|14|TRBV7-9
CASSPFDPSTEAFF
>TRBJ2-1|TRBD1|18|TRBV7-2
CASSPVPGQGTHWGEQFF
>TRBJ2-7|TRBD2|13|TRBV12-3/TRBV12-4
CASSLGGIYEQYF
>TRBJ1-2|-|17|TRBV4-3
CASSQDLASLTPYGYTF
>TRBJ2-1|-|15|TRBV7-2
CASSLGASSYNEQFF
>TRBJ2-1|-|13|TRBV6-6
CASSYAGSDEQFF
>TRBJ2-7|-|15|TRBV5-1
CASSRAPDISYEQYF
>TRBJ2-1|TRBD1|14|TRBV7-3
CASSRDRGYNEQFF
>TRBJ1-1|-|12|TRBV7-9
CASSAGATEAFF
>TRBJ2-1|TRBD1|14|TRBV20-1
CSARAGTGVNEQFF
>TRBJ1-3|-|14|TRBV5-5
CASNSPNSGNTIYF
>TRBJ2-3|-|14|TRBV6-2/TRBV6-3
CASSEGRSTDTQYF
>TRBJ1-5|TRBD1|15|TRBV5-1
CASSLQGALEQPQHF
>TRBJ1-2|TRBD1|14|TRBV7-9
CASSVDRGQGGYTF
>TRBJ1-5|TRBD1|15|TRBV28
CASSPSQGSNQPQHF
>TRBJ2-5|-|15|TRBV7-9
CASARGGDRKETQYF
>TRBJ2-1|-|15|TRBV19
CASSTSLSSYNEQFF
>TRBJ2-7|-|11|TRBV29-1
CSVGSTYEQYF
>TRBJ2-5|TRBD1|16|TRBV12-3/TRBV12-4
CASSRDRGKYQETQYF
>TRBJ2-7|TRBD1|13|TRBV5-1
CASRRQGVYEQYF
>TRBJ1-2|TRBD1|13|TRBV7-9
CASSSGQFYGYTF
>TRBJ2-7|TRBD2|14|TRBV20-1
CSAHGTRGSYEQYF
>TRBJ2-1|-|10|TRBV29-1
CSVEESKVFF
>TRBJ2-3|-|13|TRBV29-1
CSAKGRFTDTQYF
>TRBJ2-2|TRBD2|14|TRBV7-3
CASAAGVSTGELFF
>TRBJ2-3|-|15|TRBV2
CASSEDSGGGDTQYF
>TRBJ2-7|-|14|TRBV29-1
CSVEEGLLGYEQYF
>TRBJ2-5|TRBD2|16|TRBV28
CASSFTGTSGRKTQYF
>TRBJ1-2|-|13|TRBV5-6
CASRKTENYGYTF
>TRBJ2-3|-|16|TRBV7-3
CASSLTSGTQINTQYF
>TRBJ1-1|-|12|TRBV28
CASRSVNTEAFF
>TRBJ1-6|-|15|TRBV7-2
CASSLAAGLNSPLHF
>TRBJ1-1|-|17|TRBV5-1
CASSPRGDLQGVTEAFF
>TRBJ1-1|TRBD1|15|TRBV5-4
CASSPTTGVNTEAFF
>TRBJ2-1|TRBD2|13|TRBV6-2/TRBV6-3
CASKLAGVNEQFF
>TRBJ2-7|TRBD1|13|TRBV24-1
CATAASGGYEQYF
>TRBJ2-1|TRBD2|16|TRBV24-1
CATSDPGLAGSNEQFF
>TRBJ2-7|-|13|TRBV7-2
CASSRGSNYEQYF
>TRBJ2-5|-|15|TRBV5-1
CASSLEGRGEETQYF
>TRBJ2-3|TRBD1|14|TRBV5-6
CASSLQGATDTQYF
>TRBJ2-2|TRBD1|16|TRBV7-3
CASSSRPGGNTGELFF
>TRBJ1-5|-|13|TRBV7-2
CASSEGGNQPQHF